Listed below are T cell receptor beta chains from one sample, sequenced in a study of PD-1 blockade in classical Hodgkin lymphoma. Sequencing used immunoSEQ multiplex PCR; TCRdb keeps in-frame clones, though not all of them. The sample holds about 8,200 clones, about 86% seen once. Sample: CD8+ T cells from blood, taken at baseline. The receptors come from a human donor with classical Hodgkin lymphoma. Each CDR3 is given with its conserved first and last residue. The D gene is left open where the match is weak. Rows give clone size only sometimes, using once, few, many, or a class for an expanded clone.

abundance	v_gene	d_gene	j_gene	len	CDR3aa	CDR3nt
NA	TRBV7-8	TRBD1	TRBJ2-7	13	CASSATGVHEQYF	TGTGCCAGCAGCGCAACAGGGGTACACGAGCAGTACTTC
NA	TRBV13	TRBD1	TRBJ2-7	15	CASSLALDRGDEQYF	TGTGCCAGCAGCTTAGCCCTGGACAGGGGCGACGAGCAGTACTTC
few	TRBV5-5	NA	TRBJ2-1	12	CASSLGDNEQFF	TGTGCCAGCAGCTTGGGGGACAATGAGCAGTTCTTC
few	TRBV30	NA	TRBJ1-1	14	CAWSLDGGRTEAFF	TGTGCCTGGAGTTTGGATGGGGGGAGGACTGAAGCTTTCTTT
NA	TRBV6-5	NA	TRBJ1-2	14	CASSYDRVRHGYTF	TGTGCCAGCAGTTACGACCGGGTTAGGCATGGCTACACCTTC
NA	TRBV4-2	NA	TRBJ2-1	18	CASSGTHRGAVSYNEQFF	TGTGCCAGCAGCGGAACTCATAGGGGAGCGGTCTCCTACAATGAGCAGTTCTTC
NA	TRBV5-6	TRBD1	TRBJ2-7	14	CASSWDRDSYEQYF	TGTGCCAGCAGCTGGGACAGGGACTCCTACGAGCAGTACTTC
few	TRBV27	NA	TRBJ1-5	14	CASSLWPGNQPQHF	TGTGCCAGCAGTTTATGGCCAGGGAATCAGCCCCAGCATTTT
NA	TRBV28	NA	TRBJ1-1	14	CASSIGRRDTEAFF	TGTGCCAGCAGCATCGGCAGGCGGGACACTGAAGCTTTCTTT
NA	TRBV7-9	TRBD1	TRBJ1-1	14	CASSSTGDIAEAFF	TGTGCCAGCAGCTCAACAGGGGATATCGCTGAAGCTTTCTTT
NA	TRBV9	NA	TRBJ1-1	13	CASSVGVRTEAFF	TGTGCCAGCAGCGTAGGGGTGCGCACTGAAGCTTTCTTT
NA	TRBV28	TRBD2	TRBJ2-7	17	CASSLSGLAGGIYEQYF	TGTGCCAGCAGTTTATCGGGGTTAGCGGGGGGGATCTACGAGCAGTACTTC
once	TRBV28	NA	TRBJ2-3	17	CASSFVMPFSSTDTQYF	TGTGCCAGCAGTTTCGTAATGCCGTTCAGTAGCACAGATACGCAGTATTTT
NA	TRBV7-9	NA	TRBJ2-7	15	CASSLGASALYEQYF	TGTGCCAGCAGCTTGGGGGCTAGCGCGCTCTACGAGCAGTACTTC
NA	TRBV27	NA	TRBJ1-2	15	CASSLRGGALYGYTF	TGTGCCAGCAGTTTAAGGGGGGGCGCCCTCTATGGCTACACCTTC
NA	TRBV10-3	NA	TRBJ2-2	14	CAIMGVENTGELFF	TGTGCCATCATGGGCGTGGAGAACACCGGGGAGCTGTTTTTT
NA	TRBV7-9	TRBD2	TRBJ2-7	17	CASSSSSLAGLRYEQYF	TGTGCCAGCAGCTCATCCTCTCTAGCGGGATTACGGTACGAGCAGTACTTC
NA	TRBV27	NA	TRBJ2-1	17	CASSSSSLEFGFNEQFF	TGTGCCAGCAGTTCGTCGTCCCTAGAGTTTGGATTCAATGAGCAGTTCTTC
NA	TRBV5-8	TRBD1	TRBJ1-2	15	CASSLGQGTEDGYTF	TGTGCCAGCAGCTTGGGACAGGGTACGGAAGATGGCTACACCTTC
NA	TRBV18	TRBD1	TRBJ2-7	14	CASSPGDRAYEQYF	TGTGCCAGCTCACCGGGGGACAGAGCCTACGAGCAGTACTTC
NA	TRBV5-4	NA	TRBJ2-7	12	CATYQTGGEQYF	TGTGCCACCTATCAGACAGGTGGTGAGCAGTACTTC
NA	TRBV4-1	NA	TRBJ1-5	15	CASSQWSGSNQPQHF	TGCGCCAGCAGCCAATGGTCAGGGAGCAATCAGCCCCAGCATTTT
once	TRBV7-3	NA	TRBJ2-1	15	CASSLQRGIYNEQFF	TGTGCCAGCAGCTTACAGCGCGGGATCTACAATGAGCAGTTCTTC
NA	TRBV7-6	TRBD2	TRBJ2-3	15	CASSLAGGPADTQYF	TGTGCCAGCAGCTTAGCGGGAGGGCCCGCAGATACGCAGTATTTT
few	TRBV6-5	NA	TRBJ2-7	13	CASRLKGSYEQYF	TGTGCCAGCAGGCTGAAGGGCTCCTACGAGCAGTACTTC
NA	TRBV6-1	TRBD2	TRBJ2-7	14	CASSLAGGSYEQYF	TGTGCCAGCAGCCTAGCGGGAGGCTCCTACGAGCAGTACTTC
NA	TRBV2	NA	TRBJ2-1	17	CASSVSNLGAPYNEQFF	TGTGCCAGCAGTGTCTCTAACCTGGGTGCTCCATACAATGAGCAGTTCTTC